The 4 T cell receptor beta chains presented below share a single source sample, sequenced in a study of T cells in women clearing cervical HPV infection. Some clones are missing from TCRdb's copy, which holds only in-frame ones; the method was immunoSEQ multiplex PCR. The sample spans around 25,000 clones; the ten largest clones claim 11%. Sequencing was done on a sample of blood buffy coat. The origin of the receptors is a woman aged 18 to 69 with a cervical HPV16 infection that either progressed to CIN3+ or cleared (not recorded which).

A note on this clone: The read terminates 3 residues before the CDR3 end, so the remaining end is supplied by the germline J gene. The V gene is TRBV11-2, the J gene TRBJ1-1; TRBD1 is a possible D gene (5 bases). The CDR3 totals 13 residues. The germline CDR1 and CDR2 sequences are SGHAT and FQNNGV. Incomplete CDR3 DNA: TGTGCCAGCAGCCCCGTAGGGGCATTAAAA. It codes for CASSPVGALK. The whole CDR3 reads CASSPVGALKAFF.

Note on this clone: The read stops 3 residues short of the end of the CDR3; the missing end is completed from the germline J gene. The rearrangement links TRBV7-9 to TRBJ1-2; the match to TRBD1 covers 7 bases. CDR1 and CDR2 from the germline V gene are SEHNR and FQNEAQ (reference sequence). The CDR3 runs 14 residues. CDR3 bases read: TGTGCCAGCAGCCCGCGGGACAGAGATTACGAC. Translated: CASSPRDRDYD. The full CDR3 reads CASSPRDRDYDYTF.

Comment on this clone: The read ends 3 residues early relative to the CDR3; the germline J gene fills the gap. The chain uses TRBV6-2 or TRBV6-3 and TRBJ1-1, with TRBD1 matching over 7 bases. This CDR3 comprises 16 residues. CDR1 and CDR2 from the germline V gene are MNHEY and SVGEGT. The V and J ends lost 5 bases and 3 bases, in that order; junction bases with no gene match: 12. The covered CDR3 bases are TGTGCCAGCAGTACCTATTCAACTCAGGGGGACACTGAA. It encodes CASSTYSTQGDTE. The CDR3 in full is CASSTYSTQGDTEAFF.

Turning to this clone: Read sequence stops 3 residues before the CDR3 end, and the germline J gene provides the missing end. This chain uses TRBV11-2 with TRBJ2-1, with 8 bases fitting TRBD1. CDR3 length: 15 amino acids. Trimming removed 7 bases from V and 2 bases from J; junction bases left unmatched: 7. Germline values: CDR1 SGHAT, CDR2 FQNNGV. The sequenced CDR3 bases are TGTGCCAGCACCCCAAACAGGGGGGCCTACAATGAG. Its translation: CASTPNRGAYNE. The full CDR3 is CASTPNRGAYNEQFF. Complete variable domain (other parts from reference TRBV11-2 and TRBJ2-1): EAGVAQSPRYKIIEKRQSVAFWCNPISGHATLYWYQQILGQGPKLLIQFQNNGVVDDSQLPKDRFSAERLKGVDSTLKIQPAKLEDSAVYLCASTPNRGAYNEQFFGPGTRLTVL.